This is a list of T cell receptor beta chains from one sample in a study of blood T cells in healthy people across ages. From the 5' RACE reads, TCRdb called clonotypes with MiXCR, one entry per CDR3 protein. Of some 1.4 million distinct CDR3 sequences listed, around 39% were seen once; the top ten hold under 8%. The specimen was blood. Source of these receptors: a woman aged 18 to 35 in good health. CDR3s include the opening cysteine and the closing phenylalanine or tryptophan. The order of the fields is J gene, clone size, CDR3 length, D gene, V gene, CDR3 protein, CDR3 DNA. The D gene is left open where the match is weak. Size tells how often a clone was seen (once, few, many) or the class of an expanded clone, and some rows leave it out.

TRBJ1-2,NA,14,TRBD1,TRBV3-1,CASSQRTGPGGYTF,TGTGCCAGCAGCCAAAGGACAGGGCCAGGTGGCTACACCTTC
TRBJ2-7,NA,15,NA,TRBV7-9,CASSLGERVTYEQYF,TGTGCCAGCAGCTTAGGGGAGCGGGTTACCTACGAGCAGTACTTC
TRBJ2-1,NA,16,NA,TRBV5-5,CASSPLGVSSYNEQFF,TGTGCCAGCAGCCCCCTAGGGGTAAGCTCCTACAATGAGCAGTTCTTC
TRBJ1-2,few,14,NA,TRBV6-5,CASSVSFSSYGYTF,TGTGCCAGCAGTGTTTCATTCTCAAGCTATGGCTACACCTTC
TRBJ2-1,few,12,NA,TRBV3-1,CASTLEGNEQFF,TGTGCCAGCACCTTAGAGGGCAATGAGCAGTTCTTC
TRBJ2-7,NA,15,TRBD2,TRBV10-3,CAISETSGPNYEQYF,TGTGCCATCAGTGAAACTAGCGGACCGAACTACGAGCAGTACTTC
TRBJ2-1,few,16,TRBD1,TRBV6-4,CASSGGTDRLYNEQFF,TGTGCCAGCAGTGGAGGGACAGACCGACTTTACAATGAGCAGTTCTTC
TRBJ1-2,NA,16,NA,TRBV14,CASSQGGPGTVHGYTF,TGTGCCAGCAGCCAAGGGGGCCCCGGGACGGTACATGGCTACACCTTC
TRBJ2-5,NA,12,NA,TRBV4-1,CASSQGLGAQYF,TGCGCCAGCAGCCAGGGACTCGGGGCCCAGTACTTC
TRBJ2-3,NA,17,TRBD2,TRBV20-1,CSAIVSGRYSSTDTQYF,TGCAGTGCTATCGTGAGCGGGAGGTACTCTAGCACAGATACGCAGTATTTT
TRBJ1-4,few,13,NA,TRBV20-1,CSARDLGDEKLFF,TGCAGTGCTAGAGATCTGGGGGATGAAAAACTGTTTTTT
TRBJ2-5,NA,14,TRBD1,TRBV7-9,CASGPDRVTETQYF,TGTGCCAGCGGACCCGACAGGGTAACAGAGACCCAGTACTTC
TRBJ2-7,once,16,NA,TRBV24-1,CATSDSSKGVLSEQYF,TGTGCCACCAGTGATTCTTCCAAGGGTGTCCTCAGCGAGCAGTACTTC
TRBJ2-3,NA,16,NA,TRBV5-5,CASSLYLGLQSDTQYF,TGTGCCAGCAGCTTGTACCTAGGACTGCAATCAGATACGCAGTATTTT
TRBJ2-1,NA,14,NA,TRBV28,CASSAAGWGDEQFF,TGTGCCAGCAGTGCCGCCGGTTGGGGAGATGAGCAGTTCTTC
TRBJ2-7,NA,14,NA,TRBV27,CTSSLSAGPYEQYF,TGTACCAGCAGTTTATCGGCCGGTCCCTACGAGCAGTACTTC
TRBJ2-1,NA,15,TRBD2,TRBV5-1,CASSLGGLAPNEQFF,TGCGCCAGCAGCTTGGGGGGACTAGCGCCCAATGAGCAGTTCTTC
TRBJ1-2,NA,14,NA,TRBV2,CASSEFALNYGYTF,TGTGCCAGCAGTGAATTTGCCCTGAACTATGGCTACACCTTC
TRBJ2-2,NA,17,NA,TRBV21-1,CASSKGGAGGKTGELFF,TGTGCCAGCAGCAAAGGGGGGGCAGGGGGGAAAACCGGGGAGCTGTTTTTT
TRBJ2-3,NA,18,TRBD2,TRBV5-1,CASSSTFSLAASTDTQYF,TGCGCCAGCAGCTCCACTTTCAGCCTAGCGGCTAGCACAGATACGCAGTATTTT
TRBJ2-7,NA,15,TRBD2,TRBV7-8,CASSLASGSPGEQYF,TGTGCCAGCAGCTTAGCCAGCGGGAGTCCAGGCGAGCAGTACTTC
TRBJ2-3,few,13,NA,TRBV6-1,CASTAPSTDTQYF,TGTGCCAGCACAGCCCCTAGCACAGATACGCAGTATTTT
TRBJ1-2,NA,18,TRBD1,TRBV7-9,CASSPEIGQGDQKKGYTF,TGTGCCAGCAGCCCTGAGATTGGACAGGGGGACCAGAAGAAGGGCTACACCTTC
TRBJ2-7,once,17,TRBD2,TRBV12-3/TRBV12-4,CASRRTSGAFSYNEQYF,TGTGCCAGCAGACGGACTAGCGGGGCTTTCTCCTACAATGAGCAGTACTTC
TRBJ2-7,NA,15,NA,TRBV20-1,CSARALDPPTNEQYF,TGCAGTGCTAGGGCCTTAGACCCCCCTACGAACGAGCAGTACTTC
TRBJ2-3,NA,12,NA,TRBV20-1,CRVRGDTDTQYF,TGCAGGGTTAGGGGGGACACAGATACGCAGTATTTT
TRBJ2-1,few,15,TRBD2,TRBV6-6,CASSWASGAYNEQFF,TGTGCCAGCAGTTGGGCTAGCGGGGCCTACAATGAGCAGTTCTTC
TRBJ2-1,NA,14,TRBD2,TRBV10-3,CAIRTSGTSGEQFF,TGTGCCATCAGGACCTCCGGGACTAGCGGGGAGCAGTTCTTC
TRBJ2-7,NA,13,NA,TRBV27,CASSVGIYNEQYF,TGTGCCAGCAGTGTAGGGATCTACAATGAGCAGTACTTC
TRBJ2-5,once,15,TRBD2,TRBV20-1,CSARVPAGRLGEQYF,TGCAGTGCTAGGGTCCCAGCGGGAAGACTCGGAGAGCAGTACTTC
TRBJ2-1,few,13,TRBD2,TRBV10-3,CATTSGKGYEQFF,TGTGCCACCACTAGCGGGAAGGGCTATGAGCAGTTCTTC
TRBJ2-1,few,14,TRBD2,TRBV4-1,CASSSSAGGPMQFF,TGCGCCAGCAGCTCCTCAGCGGGGGGGCCGATGCAGTTCTTC
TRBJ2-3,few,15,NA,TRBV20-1,CSAETGPPQRDTQYF,TGCAGTGCTGAGACGGGACCCCCCCAGCGAGATACGCAGTATTTT